Following are 12 T cell receptor beta chains from one sample sequenced in a study of blood T cell repertoires in COVID-19. Clones were read by immunoSEQ multiplex PCR, and TCRdb kept only the in-frame ones, dropping some. The profile shows some 200,000 clones, about 85% of them singletons. Sequenced material: peripheral blood. Every receptor here comes from a man aged 50-59 years who had recovered from COVID-19.

The chain is built from TRBV27 and TRBJ2-7; TRBD2 aligns across 7 bases. V gave up 3 bases and J gave up 7 bases; unmatched junction bases: 3. Per the germline V gene, CDR1 is MNHEY and CDR2 is SMNVEV (reference sequence). CDR3 length: 12 amino acids. CDR3 in DNA: TGTGCCAGCAGTTTGGGAGGGAGTGAGCAGTACTTC. This gives the protein CASSLGGSEQYF.

This rearrangement joins TRBV9 to TRBJ1-6, with 9 bases matching TRBD1. The CDR3 spans 17 residues. Germline CDR1 is SGDLS and CDR2 is YYNGEE. The V segment lost 3 bases and the J segment 3 bases; nucleotides outside the gene matches: 7. The CDR3 nucleotides are TGTGCCAGCAGCGCCAACCGGGACAGGGACTATAATTCACCCCTCCACTTT. Translation gives CASSANRDRDYNSPLHF.

This clone was seen a few times. The chain is built from TRBV2 and TRBJ1-5; 10 bases line up with TRBD1. This CDR3 has 17 amino acids. Germline CDR1 is SNHLY and CDR2 is FYNNEI. V dropped 6 bases and J dropped 6; count of bases not matched to a gene: 14. The CDR3 DNA reads TGTGCCAGCAGGGGAGCAGGGGACAGGGGTCTTGGTCAGCCCCAGCATTTT. Its protein product is CASRGAGDRGLGQPQHF.

The V gene is TRBV15, the J gene TRBJ2-5; D remains ambiguous. The germline V gene has CDR1 LNHNV and CDR2 YYDKDF (reference sequence). This CDR3 spans 15 amino acids. Trimming cost V 0 bases and J 5 bases, with 13 bases left between them. CDR3 sequence reads: CATSRDMSASETQYF. As DNA, the CDR3 is TGTGCCACCAGCAGAGATATGAGCGCTTCGGAGACCCAGTACTTC.

The CDR3 DNA reads as TGTGCCACCAGTGCCGTGGGACAGGCCACTAGCACAGATACGCAGTATTTT. Residues: CATSAVGQATSTDTQYF. The gene calls are TRBV24-1 and TRBJ2-3; 8 nucleotides align to TRBD1. The CDR3 totals 17 residues. V trimming: 5 bases; J trimming: 0 bases; junction bases outside the gene matches: 9. In germline, CDR1 is KGHDR, CDR2 SFDVKD.

V is TRBV11-3 and J is TRBJ2-7; TRBD1 agrees at 10 bases. The CDR3 runs 15 residues. Germline CDR1 SGHNT, CDR2 YENEEA. After removal of 3 bases from V and 4 bases from J, the junction contained 6 bases not matched to a gene. CDR3 in amino acids: CASSFSGTGAYEQYF. Here the CDR3 DNA reads TGTGCCAGCAGCTTTTCCGGGACAGGGGCTTACGAGCAGTACTTC.

The gene calls are TRBV5-1 and TRBJ1-4; the match to TRBD1 covers 9 bases. The CDR3 covers 14 residues. Trimming at V came to 4 bases and at J to 4 bases, leaving 2 bases not matched to a gene. Looked up from germline, CDR1 is SGHRS and CDR2 is YFSETQ. The CDR3 is CASSRTGDNEKLFF. The DNA for the CDR3 is TGCGCCAGCAGCCGGACAGGGGATAATGAAAAACTGTTTTTT.

The gene calls are TRBV28 and TRBJ2-3; TRBD2 matches 10 bases. The CDR3 length is 17 residues. Per the germline V gene, CDR1 is MDHEN and CDR2 is SYDVKM. J gave up 3 bases and V 5 bases, and 11 bases lay outside the gene matches. CDR3 loop: CASSPIAGGRKTDTQYF. CDR3 sequence (DNA): TGTGCCAGCAGTCCAATAGCGGGAGGTAGGAAGACAGATACGCAGTATTTT.

This CDR3 is CASSRDSFVYEQYF. The CDR3 DNA is TGCGCCAGCAGCCGCGACAGTTTCGTCTACGAGCAGTACTTC. The chain has TRBV4-1 and TRBJ2-7; a possible D gene is TRBD1 (5 bases). V shed 4 bases and J shed 3 bases, with 13 bases lying between them. Germline V lookup: CDR1 MGHRA, CDR2 YSYEKL. This CDR3 comprises 14 residues.

The rearrangement uses TRBV19 and TRBJ1-2; possibly TRBD1 for D (5 bases). CDR1 and CDR2 (germline): LNHDA, SQIVND (reference sequence). This CDR3 is built from 14 residues. V lost 7 bases and J lost 5, with 17 bases in between. DNA for the CDR3: TGTGCCAGTACGGCAAGGGGCGAAAAATATGGCTACACCTTC. The encoded protein is CASTARGEKYGYTF.

V usage is TRBV15 and J usage is TRBJ2-1; a possible D gene is TRBD2 (6 bases). Trimming left V 0 bases short and J 9 bases short, with 15 bases between. The CDR3 length is 15 residues. Per the germline V gene, CDR1 is LNHNV and CDR2 is YYDKDF (reference sequence). The CDR3 coding sequence is TGTGCCACCAGCAGAGATCAAGCCGGAGGGAGTGAGCAGTTCTTC. This translates into CATSRDQAGGSEQFF.

CDR3 residues: CASSELAGGRAGELFF. The DNA of the CDR3 is TGTGCCAGCAGTGAATTGGCGGGAGGTCGTGCCGGGGAGCTGTTTTTT. The chain is built from TRBV25-1 and TRBJ2-2, with TRBD2 identical over 8 bases. The CDR3 has 16 amino acids. CDR1 is MGHDK and CDR2 is SYGVNS in the germline V gene. Trimming at V came to 1 base and at J to 6 bases, leaving 7 bases not matched to a gene.